This paragraph reports one T cell receptor beta chain. Its antigen is as yet unknown. Measured with immunoSEQ multiplex PCR; TCRdb has only the in-frame clones, and not every one. This repertoire shows about 130,000 clones, around 89% found once; its top ten account for roughly 4.2%. The record originates from a study of T cell responses to AZD1222 COVID-19 vaccine. The CDR3 is 13 residues long. CDR1 SGHVS and CDR2 FQNEAQ come from the germline V gene. The V and J ends lost 3 bases and 6 bases respectively, with 11 bases between them. The study, taken as a whole, reports: When two AZD1222 doses had been given, Spike-specific TCR breadth and depth rose. Targets within unmutated variant regions were reportedly found for nearly half of spike-specific TCRs.

The source was peripheral blood, collected on day 0 of AZD1222 vaccination. The chain recombines TRBV7-8 with TRBJ1-1, with no clear D. The TCR originated in an adult in good health. This CDR3 reads CASSLSSPPEAFF. The CDR3 DNA sequence: TGTGCCAGCAGCTTGAGTTCTCCCCCTGAAGCTTTCTTT.